Presented here are 9 T cell receptor beta chains from one specimen sequenced in a study of long-term antiretroviral therapy in people with HIV. The run of the v3.0 immunoSEQ assay was at survey level. TCRdb keeps only in-frame clones here, not all; method: immunoSEQ multiplex PCR. This sample carries around 13,000 clones, under 80% of them seen once, and the ten largest clones take roughly 26%. The specimen comprised unsorted PBMCs, sampled 3.1 years after starting antiretroviral therapy. The receptors shown here come from a man aged 35 to 55 with HIV.

The V and J genes are TRBV19 and TRBJ2-7; D may be TRBD1 (5 bases). The CDR3 is 13 residues long. Per germline, CDR1 LNHDA and CDR2 SQIVND (reference sequence). Trimming took off 3 bases at V and 2 bases at J, with 8 bases between the two ends. The CDR3 nucleotides read TGTGCCAGTAGTATGGGGCTCACCTACGAGCAGTACTTC. Its protein product is CASSMGLTYEQYF.

V is TRBV19 and J is TRBJ2-7, with D perhaps matching TRBD1 (5 bases). From germline, CDR1 is LNHDA and CDR2 SQIVND (reference sequence). The ends were cut back, 1 base at V and 3 bases at J, with 13 bases in the middle. This CDR3 region has 15 residues. In DNA, the CDR3 is TGTGCCAGTAGTATAGGCCAGGGAAATCTCTACGAGCAGTACTTC. As protein: CASSIGQGNLYEQYF. Full variable domain (rest looked up from reference TRBV19 and TRBJ2-7): DGGITQSPKYLFRKEGQNVTLSCEQNLNHDAMYWYRQDPGQGLRLIYYSQIVNDFQKGDIAEGYSVSREKKESFPLTVTSAQKNPTAFYLCASSIGQGNLYEQYFGPGTRLTVT.

The J gene is TRBJ1-2, the V gene TRBV15, with D possibly matching TRBD1 (5 bases). Trimming removed 0 bases at V and 1 base at J, with 12 bases between. Germline V CDR1 and CDR2: LNHNV, YYDKDF (reference sequence). The CDR3 has 16 amino acids. CDR3 coding DNA: TGTGCCACCAGCAGAGATGCCGGGGCGAATAACTATGGCTACACCTTC. Translated: CATSRDAGANNYGYTF.

In this sample, this clone turned up once. The chain couples TRBV19 to TRBJ1-2; D is undetermined. CDR3 length equals 13 residues. The germline CDR1 and CDR2 sequences are LNHDA and SQIVND (reference sequence). V was trimmed by 5 bases and J by 4 bases, leaving 11 bases between them. The CDR3 loop reads CASSLSSGYGYTF. In DNA form, the CDR3 reads TGTGCCAGTAGTCTGTCCTCTGGCTATGGCTACACCTTC. Based on the CDR3 plus reference TRBV19 and TRBJ1-2, the full variable domain is DGGITQSPKYLFRKEGQNVTLSCEQNLNHDAMYWYRQDPGQGLRLIYYSQIVNDFQKGDIAEGYSVSREKKESFPLTVTSAQKNPTAFYLCASSLSSGYGYTFGSGTRLTVV.

This clone was seen a single time. This chain connects TRBV11-2 to TRBJ1-2; 7 bases are shared with TRBD1. This CDR3 has 15 residues. Germline values: CDR1 SGHAT, CDR2 FQNNGV. V shed 2 bases, J shed 6 bases, and the junction held 9 bases outside the gene matches. CDR3 sequence: CASSLMLGQMDGYTF. CDR3 nucleotide sequence: TGTGCCAGCAGCTTAATGCTGGGACAGATGGATGGCTACACCTTC. The complete variable domain, with remaining parts taken from reference TRBV11-2 and TRBJ1-2, reads EAGVAQSPRYKIIEKRQSVAFWCNPISGHATLYWYQQILGQGPKLLIQFQNNGVVDDSQLPKDRFSAERLKGVDSTLKIQPAKLEDSAVYLCASSLMLGQMDGYTFGSGTRLTVV.

This clone was recorded a few times. V and J are TRBV6-5 and TRBJ1-1, with D possibly being TRBD1 (5 bases). V lost 8 bases, J lost 2 bases, and 9 bases lay in between. This CDR3 comprises 12 residues. Germline V lookup: CDR1 MNHEY, CDR2 SVGAGI. The CDR3 DNA reads as TGTGCCAGCTGGGGGGACAACACTGAAGCTTTCTTT. This gives the protein CASWGDNTEAFF.

The chain recombines TRBV19 with TRBJ1-2, with D hard to call. Germline V gene data show CDR1 as LNHDA and CDR2 as SQIVND (reference sequence). Trimming took off 8 bases at V and 4 bases at J, with 8 bases between the two ends. The CDR3 contains 11 residues. The CDR3 region is CASRRSYGYTF. In DNA, the CDR3 is TGTGCCAGTCGGCGGAGCTATGGCTACACCTTC.

J is TRBJ2-2 and V is TRBV6-1, with TRBD1 matching 8 bases. Looked up from germline, CDR1 is MNHNS and CDR2 is SASEGT. The CDR3 length is 15 residues. V dropped 6 bases and J dropped 11; count of bases not matched to a gene: 14. CDR3 nucleotide sequence: TGTGCCAGCAGACAGGGGGACCTCCTAGGTGTAGAGCTGTTTTTT. This translates into CASRQGDLLGVELFF.

This clone came up once. The chain employs TRBV10-2 and TRBJ2-1; 9 bases align to TRBD2. This CDR3 has 15 residues. J lost 8 bases, V lost 2 bases, and 7 bases had no gene match. From germline, CDR1 is WSHSY and CDR2 SAAADI. The CDR3 sequence is CASSEPGLAADEQFF. CDR3 bases: TGCGCCAGCAGTGAGCCGGGACTAGCAGCAGATGAGCAGTTCTTC.